Listed below are T cell receptor beta chains from one sample, sequenced in a study of cytomegalovirus exposure and HLA in healthy donors. Repertoires were generated with immunoSEQ multiplex PCR, while TCRdb's copy carries only in-frame clones and drops some. The table shows some 170,000 clones, with around nine tenths occurring only once. The sequenced material came from PBMCs. Receptors were obtained from a man younger than 30 in good health and CMV-seropositive. Each CDR3 is given with its conserved first and last residue. D genes are given only for firm matches. Some rows mark clone size as missing; the rest say once, few, many or name a class of expanded clone.

d_gene,abundance,j_gene,v_gene,CDR3aa,CDR3nt
NA,NA,TRBJ1-1,TRBV4-2,CASSQDSGRPEAFF,TGTGCCAGCAGCCAAGATTCGGGGAGGCCTGAAGCTTTCTTT
NA,once,TRBJ1-1,TRBV18,CASSTNRDYTEAFF,TGTGCCAGCTCAACCAACAGGGATTATACTGAAGCTTTCTTT
TRBD1,NA,TRBJ2-7,TRBV6-5,CASSYRDRGTYEQYF,TGTGCCAGCAGTTACCGGGACAGGGGTACCTACGAGCAGTACTTC
NA,NA,TRBJ2-5,TRBV18,CASSPGAEETQYF,TGTGCCAGCTCACCTGGAGCGGAAGAGACCCAGTACTTC
NA,NA,TRBJ2-7,TRBV6-5,CASRTGSWEQYF,TGTGCCAGCAGGACCGGGAGTTGGGAGCAGTACTTC
TRBD2,NA,TRBJ2-1,TRBV7-2,CASSLGRAGFANEQFF,TGTGCCAGCAGCTTAGGAAGAGCGGGGTTTGCCAATGAGCAGTTCTTC
TRBD1,NA,TRBJ1-4,TRBV7-6,CASSPRTGSATNEKLFF,TGTGCCAGCAGCCCAAGGACAGGCTCTGCAACTAATGAAAAACTGTTTTTT
NA,NA,TRBJ1-1,TRBV4-2,CASSLWGGDNTEAFF,TGTGCCAGCAGTCTATGGGGCGGGGATAACACTGAAGCTTTCTTT
TRBD1,NA,TRBJ1-3,TRBV5-1,CASSWGTGDSGNTIYF,TGCGCCAGCAGCTGGGGAACAGGGGACTCTGGAAACACCATATATTTT
NA,NA,TRBJ1-5,TRBV7-8,CASSLKRNQPQHF,TGTGCCAGCAGCTTAAAGCGAAATCAGCCCCAGCATTTT
TRBD1,NA,TRBJ1-2,TRBV6-6,CASSYSIIGQGNGYTF,TGTGCCAGCAGTTACTCGATTATAGGACAGGGGAACGGCTACACCTTC
TRBD1,NA,TRBJ2-7,TRBV7-2,CASSARGSSYEQYF,TGTGCCAGCAGCGCCAGGGGGAGCTCCTACGAGCAGTACTTC
TRBD2,NA,TRBJ2-1,TRBV27,CASSRGGGTYNEQFF,TGTGCCAGCAGTCGCGGGGGGGGCACCTACAATGAGCAGTTCTTC
NA,NA,TRBJ1-1,TRBV6-6,CASSPPLRTVRKAFF,TGTGCCAGCAGTCCCCCCCTTAGGACAGTCAGAAAAGCTTTCTTT
TRBD1,once,TRBJ2-7,TRBV5-1,CASTIDRAYEQYF,TGCGCCAGCACCATCGACAGGGCTTACGAGCAGTACTTC
NA,NA,TRBJ1-4,TRBV6-1,CASRKVGGREKLFF,TGTGCCAGCAGAAAAGTGGGGGGGAGGGAAAAACTGTTTTTT
NA,once,TRBJ2-7,TRBV27,CASMRRSNGEQYF,TGTGCCAGCATGAGGAGATCCAACGGAGAGCAGTACTTC
TRBD2,NA,TRBJ2-3,TRBV13,CASSLQRGATDTQYF,TGTGCCAGCAGCTTACAGCGGGGGGCCACAGATACGCAGTATTTT
NA,NA,TRBJ1-5,TRBV21-1,CASSKERARSYF,TGTGCCAGCAGCAAAGAGCGGGCCAGATCATATTTT
TRBD1,NA,TRBJ2-2,TRBV9,CAISVGTANTGELFF,TGTGCCATCTCCGTAGGGACAGCGAACACCGGGGAGCTGTTTTTT
NA,NA,TRBJ2-3,TRBV15,CATSSGGGSFTDTQYF,TGTGCCACCAGCAGCGGAGGGGGCTCATTCACAGATACGCAGTATTTT
NA,NA,TRBJ1-1,TRBV9,CASSPWTELNTEAFF,TGTGCCAGCAGCCCCTGGACAGAATTGAACACTGAAGCTTTCTTT
NA,NA,TRBJ1-5,TRBV6-1,CASIPTGDQPQHF,TGTGCCAGCATTCCTACGGGAGATCAGCCCCAGCATTTT
NA,NA,TRBJ1-5,TRBV25-1,CASRDSKKGDQPQHF,TGTGCCAGCAGAGACAGTAAAAAAGGCGATCAGCCCCAGCATTTT
NA,NA,TRBJ2-1,TRBV27,CASSPGGYANYNEQFF,TGTGCCAGCAGCCCGGGGGGCTACGCGAATTACAATGAGCAGTTCTTC
NA,NA,TRBJ1-4,TRBV9,CASSVSAAAEKLFF,TGTGCCAGCAGCGTAAGTGCGGCGGCTGAAAAACTGTTTTTT
TRBD1,NA,TRBJ1-2,TRBV28,CASGTGGSGYTF,TGTGCCAGCGGGACAGGAGGCTCTGGCTACACCTTC
NA,NA,TRBJ2-7,TRBV5-1,CASSLAPEAGYYEQYF,TGCGCCAGCAGCTTGGCCCCGGAGGCCGGGTACTACGAGCAGTACTTC
TRBD1,NA,TRBJ1-1,TRBV23-1,CASSHPDRAKPPILNTEAFF,TGCGCCAGCAGTCATCCAGACAGGGCTAAACCACCTATCCTGAACACTGAAGCTTTCTTT